This T cell receptor beta chain was sequenced for a study of T cell responses to AZD1222 COVID-19 vaccine. General observations from the study: Just five to seven people given AZD1222 tested seropositive at baseline. CD4 TCRs associated with vaccination spanned spike, dominating at 160-218 and 743-854. Donors in the cohort were predominantly white British and more often female, and clonal diversity was possibly underestimated. Regions left unmutated in variants are reportedly the target of nearly half of spike-specific TCRs.

In the case of this clone: Its antigen is not known.

Clones were sequenced by immunoSEQ multiplex PCR, and TCRdb holds only the in-frame ones, with some missing. Found here are 120,000 or so clones, 88% of them singletons; the top ten hold around 20%. The sequenced sample was peripheral blood, obtained on day 0 of MenACWY control vaccination. The sequence was obtained from an adult in good health.

CDR3 sequence (DNA): TGCGCCAGCAGCTTGGGGGGCAGCTCCTACGAGCAGTACTTC. Translated: CASSLGGSSYEQYF. The rearrangement joins TRBV5-1 to TRBJ2-7; perhaps TRBD1 as D (5 bases). Germline loops: CDR1 SGHRS, CDR2 YFSETQ. There are 14 residues in the CDR3. V lost 0 bases and J 0 bases, leaving 7 bases between the germline ends.